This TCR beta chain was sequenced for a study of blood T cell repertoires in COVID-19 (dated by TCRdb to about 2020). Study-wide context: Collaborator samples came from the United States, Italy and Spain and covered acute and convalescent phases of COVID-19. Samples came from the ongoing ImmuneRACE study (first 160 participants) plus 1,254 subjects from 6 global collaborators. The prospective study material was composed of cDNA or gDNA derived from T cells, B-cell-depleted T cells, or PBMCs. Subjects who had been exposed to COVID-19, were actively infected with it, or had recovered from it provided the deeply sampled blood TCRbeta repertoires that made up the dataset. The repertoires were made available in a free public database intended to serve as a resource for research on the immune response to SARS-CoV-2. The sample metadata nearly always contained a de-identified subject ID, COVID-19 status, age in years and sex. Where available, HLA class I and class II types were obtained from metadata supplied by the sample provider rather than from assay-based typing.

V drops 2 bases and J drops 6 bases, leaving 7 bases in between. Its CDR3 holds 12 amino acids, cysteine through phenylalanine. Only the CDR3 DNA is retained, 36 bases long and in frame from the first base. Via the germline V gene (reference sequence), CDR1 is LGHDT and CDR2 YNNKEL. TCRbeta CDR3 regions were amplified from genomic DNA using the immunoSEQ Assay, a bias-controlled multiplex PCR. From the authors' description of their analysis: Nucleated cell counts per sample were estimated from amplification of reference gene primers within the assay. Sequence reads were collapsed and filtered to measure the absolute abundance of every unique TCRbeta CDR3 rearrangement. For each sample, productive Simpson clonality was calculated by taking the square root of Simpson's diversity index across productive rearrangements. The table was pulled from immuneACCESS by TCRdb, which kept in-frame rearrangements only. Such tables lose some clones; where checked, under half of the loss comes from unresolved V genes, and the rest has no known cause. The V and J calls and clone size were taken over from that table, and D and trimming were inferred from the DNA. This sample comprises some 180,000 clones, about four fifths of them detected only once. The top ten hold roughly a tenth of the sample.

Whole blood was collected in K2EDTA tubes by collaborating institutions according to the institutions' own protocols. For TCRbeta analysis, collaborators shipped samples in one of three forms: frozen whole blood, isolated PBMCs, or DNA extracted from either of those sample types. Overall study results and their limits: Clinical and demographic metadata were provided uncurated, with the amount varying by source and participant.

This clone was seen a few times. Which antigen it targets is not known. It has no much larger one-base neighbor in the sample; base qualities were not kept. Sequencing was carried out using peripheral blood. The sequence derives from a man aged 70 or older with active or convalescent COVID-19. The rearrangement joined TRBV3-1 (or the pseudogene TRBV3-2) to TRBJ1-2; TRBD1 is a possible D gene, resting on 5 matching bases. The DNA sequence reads TGTGCCAGCAGCCAAACGGGGGATGGCTACACCTTC. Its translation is CASSQTGDGYTF.